A selection of T cell receptor beta chains follows, all from one sample in a study of response to subunit inactivated influenza vaccine. TCRdb used MiXCR to reprocess the RT-PCR reads, holding one entry per CDR3 protein. Counted here are approximately 700,000 distinct CDR3 sequences, around a sixth occurring once; the ten biggest clones make up under 14%. The input for sequencing was PBMCs from blood, taken 11 to 12 days after vaccination. These receptors all stem from a man aged 50 to 59 who received an inactivated influenza vaccine. Each CDR3 is given with its conserved first and last residue.

V: TRBV6-1; J: TRBJ2-1; length: 16; CDR3: CASSLTGTGSYNEQFF
V: TRBV20-1; J: TRBJ2-3; length: 13; CDR3: CSGGAASTDTQYF
V: TRBV20-1; J: TRBJ2-7; length: 14; CDR3: CSAMGLPPAYEQYF
V: TRBV7-9; J: TRBJ1-2; length: 15; CDR3: CASSHQDRGLSGYTF
V: TRBV20-1; J: TRBJ1-3; length: 14; CDR3: CSASWGGSGNTIYF
V: TRBV6-2/TRBV6-3; J: TRBJ2-3; length: 16; CDR3: CASRPRGPLRTDTQYF
V: TRBV7-6; J: TRBJ2-7; length: 14; CDR3: CASSPRPTPGEQYF
V: TRBV2; J: TRBJ2-5; length: 13; CDR3: CASRAQGGETQYF
V: TRBV4-3; J: TRBJ1-1; length: 17; CDR3: CASSQDRGVIRSTEAFF
V: TRBV7-9; J: TRBJ2-7; length: 14; CDR3: CTSRPGTSHYEQYF
V: TRBV7-9; J: TRBJ1-1; length: 14; CDR3: CASSLAQGSTEAFF
V: TRBV11-2; J: TRBJ2-7; length: 13; CDR3: CASSEGPPYEQYF
V: TRBV18; J: TRBJ2-2; length: 16; CDR3: CASSPRAGANTGELFF
V: TRBV29-1; J: TRBJ2-7; length: 14; CDR3: CSASSGRDSYEQYF
V: TRBV4-2; J: TRBJ2-1; length: 14; CDR3: CASSQEGVYNEQFF
V: TRBV5-1; J: TRBJ1-1; length: 15; CDR3: CASSATGGVATEAFF
V: TRBV11-1; J: TRBJ2-1; length: 12; CDR3: CASSPNGGQQFF
V: TRBV27; J: TRBJ2-2; length: 20; CDR3: CASSSYQGQGGFYYTGELFF
V: TRBV2; J: TRBJ2-7; length: 13; CDR3: CASSGDRSPEQYF
V: TRBV7-2; J: TRBJ2-1; length: 16; CDR3: CASSLAWGFEGGEQFF
V: TRBV12-3/TRBV12-4; J: TRBJ1-5; length: 17; CDR3: CASSLMTGYRSNQPQHF
V: TRBV18; J: TRBJ2-3; length: 15; CDR3: CASSPPGNPGDTQYF
V: TRBV7-9; J: TRBJ2-4; length: 15; CDR3: CASSYPGTVKNIQYF
V: TRBV20-1; J: TRBJ2-3; length: 13; CDR3: CSARDLARDTQYF
V: TRBV6-1; J: TRBJ1-1; length: 12; CDR3: CASRIQGTEAFF
V: TRBV20-1; J: TRBJ2-1; length: 17; CDR3: CSAHPPIQGRTYNEQFF
V: TRBV5-6; J: TRBJ1-1; length: 14; CDR3: CASTFRDRRTEAFF
V: TRBV20-1; J: TRBJ2-3; length: 16; CDR3: CSASPNSGSLQDTQYF
V: TRBV7-8; J: TRBJ2-2; length: 15; CDR3: CASNRGGRRTGELFF
V: TRBV6-2/TRBV6-3; J: TRBJ1-5; length: 15; CDR3: CASSYTGQGSQPQHF
V: TRBV7-2; J: TRBJ2-1; length: 15; CDR3: CASSPAGTSWNEQFF
V: TRBV30; J: TRBJ1-1; length: 12; CDR3: CAWRFMGTEAFF
V: TRBV19; J: TRBJ2-1; length: 12; CDR3: CASSILWNEQFF
V: TRBV6-2/TRBV6-3; J: TRBJ1-5; length: 13; CDR3: CAGGQAINQPQHF
V: TRBV5-1; J: TRBJ2-3; length: 16; CDR3: CASSLLWGSLTDTQYF
V: TRBV29-1; J: TRBJ2-7; length: 13; CDR3: CSVNGGSTNEQYF